These 23 T cell receptor beta chains were all obtained from the same sample, sequenced in a study of T cell repertoires in cytomegalovirus infection. TCRdb itself ran the reads through MiXCR, one entry per CDR3 protein. The table lists around 240,000 distinct CDR3 sequences, about 20% of them singletons. Sequencing was done on a sample of CD8+ T cells from PBMCs. The receptors originated from a human donor in good health (CMV status not recorded). Some clones in this sample may be carry-over from other donors' samples.

Ten or more counts support this clonotype. The genes are TRBV4-1 and TRBJ1-1; 7 nucleotides align to TRBD1. J lost 5 bases, V lost 0 bases, and 3 bases had no gene match. Germline V gives CDR1 MGHRA, CDR2 YSYEKL. The CDR3 is 14 residues long. CDR3 protein: CASSQDRGGTEAFF. CDR3 DNA: TGCGCCAGCAGCCAAGACAGGGGGGGGACTGAAGCTTTCTTT.

This clonotype was recorded a few times. The genes are TRBV7-9 and TRBJ2-3; unclear D gene. The ends were cut back, 5 bases at V and 4 bases at J, with 10 bases in the middle. Germline V gene sequence: CDR1 SEHNR, CDR2 FQNEAQ (reference sequence). CDR3 length equals 13 residues. The CDR3 DNA follows: TGTGCCAGCAGCCGCCTTCTGTCAGATACGCAGTATTTT. It is translated as CASSRLLSDTQYF.

This sequence joins TRBV7-6 and TRBJ2-2; D not certain. Germline V gene data show CDR1 as SGHVS and CDR2 as FNYEAQ. V was shortened by 3 bases and J by 6 bases, with 11 bases between the two germline ends. CDR3 size: 14 residues. The CDR3 coding sequence is TGTGCCAGCAGCTTGCGAGGTAGCTCCGGGGAGCTGTTTTTT. This translates into CASSLRGSSGELFF.

This sequence joins TRBV7-8 and TRBJ2-1, with D perhaps TRBD1 (5 bases). Trimming shortened V by 5 bases and J by 0 bases, and 11 bases separated the two germline ends. This CDR3 spans 15 amino acids. Looked up from germline, CDR1 is SGHVS and CDR2 is FQNEAQ. The CDR3 DNA sequence: TGTGCCAGCAGCCCCAGGGTTTCCTCCTACAATGAGCAGTTCTTC. Translating gives CASSPRVSSYNEQFF.

The CDR3 DNA follows: TGCAGTGCTGTCCCGTGGCGGGGGGATGTAGGGCAGTTCTTC. Translating gives CSAVPWRGDVGQFF. The gene calls are TRBV20-1 and TRBJ2-1, with 8 bases lining up with TRBD2. This CDR3 has 14 residues. V shed 5 bases and J 12 bases; nucleotides not matched to a gene: 15. Per germline, CDR1 DFQATT and CDR2 SNEGSKA (reference sequence).

The V gene is TRBV27, the J gene TRBJ2-7; 10 nucleotides align to TRBD2. Germline CDR1 reads MNHEY; CDR2 reads SMNVEV (reference sequence). V gave up 6 bases and J gave up 0 bases; unmatched junction bases: 8. This CDR3 is built from 16 residues. For the CDR3, the DNA is TGTGCCAGCAGGCCTAGCGGGGGATCCAGCTCCTACGAGCAGTACTTC. It yields the protein CASRPSGGSSSYEQYF.

This clonotype was counted once. The chain recombines TRBV20-1 with TRBJ1-5; D gene uncertain. This CDR3 contains 18 residues. The V end lost 4 bases, the J end lost 1 base, and 23 bases lay between the germline ends. Germline CDR1 DFQATT, CDR2 SNEGSKA (reference sequence). The CDR3 sequence: CSAKAPGGLGMSNQPQHF. The CDR3 DNA reads TGCAGTGCTAAGGCCCCGGGCGGGTTGGGTATGAGCAATCAGCCCCAGCATTTT.

The sample holds a few counts of this clonotype. V and J are TRBV19 and TRBJ2-1; D not resolved. The ends were cut back, 0 bases at V and 5 bases at J, with 2 bases in the middle. This CDR3 comprises 12 residues. Looked up from germline, CDR1 is LNHDA and CDR2 is SQIVND (reference sequence). The CDR3 DNA reads TGTGCCAGTAGTATAGAGAACAATGAGCAGTTCTTC. It yields the protein CASSIENNEQFF.

J is TRBJ2-1 and V is TRBV28; TRBD2 matches at 9 bases. The V segment lost 8 bases and the J segment 12 bases; nucleotides outside the gene matches: 17. There are 15 residues in the CDR3. Germline V gene sequence: CDR1 MDHEN, CDR2 SYDVKM. CDR3 bases: TGTGCCAGCGAATATCTGCGGGGGGGTAAGGATGGGCAGTTCTTC. Translated: CASEYLRGGKDGQFF.

This clonotype was seen a few times. This sequence joins TRBV14 and TRBJ1-2, with TRBD1 as a possible D gene (6 bases). The CDR3 covers 13 residues. Germline V gene sequence: CDR1 SGHDN, CDR2 FVKESK. V lost 1 base, J lost 8 bases, and 11 bases lay in between. DNA of the CDR3: TGTGCCAGCAGCCAAGGGACCCAGGGGGGCTACACCTTC. It specifies CASSQGTQGGYTF.

In this sample, this clonotype turned up a few times. This sequence joins TRBV28 and TRBJ2-3, with 7 positions matching TRBD2. Germline trimming cut 3 bases from V and 2 bases from J; bases unmatched to any gene: 14. Germline CDR1 and CDR2: MDHEN and SYDVKM. The length of the CDR3 is 18 residues. The CDR3 coding sequence is TGTGCCAGCAGTTTGGGGCTAGCGGACGTTCAAACCACAGATACGCAGTATTTT. Translation: CASSLGLADVQTTDTQYF.

The rearrangement uses TRBV15 and TRBJ2-7; tentatively, D is TRBD2 (6 bases). CDR3 length: 12 residues. Germline V CDR1 and CDR2: LNHNV, YYDKDF (reference sequence). Trimming pared 1 base from V and 6 bases from J, leaving 7 bases between. The CDR3 spells CATSRAGGEQYF. The CDR3 DNA is TGTGCCACCAGCAGAGCCGGGGGCGAGCAGTACTTC.

The chain links TRBV7-9 to TRBJ1-1; 11 nucleotides align to TRBD1. Germline lookup yields CDR1 SEHNR and CDR2 FQNEAQ (reference sequence). V shed 5 bases, J shed 3 bases, and the junction held 5 bases outside the gene matches. The CDR3 length is 15 residues. In DNA, the CDR3 is TGTGCCAGCAGCGGCCGGGACAGGGGGGACACTGAAGCTTTCTTT. It translates to CASSGRDRGDTEAFF. Variable domain in full (rest from reference TRBV7-9 and TRBJ1-1): DTGVSQNPRHKITKRGQNVTFRCDPISEHNRLYWYRQTLGQGPEFLTYFQNEAQLEKSRLLSDRFSAERPKGSFSTLEIQRTEQGDSAMYLCASSGRDRGDTEAFFGQGTRLTVV.

This clonotype has only a few counts. The chain has TRBV5-4 and TRBJ2-7, with a possible D match to TRBD2 (6 bases). CDR3 length: 13 residues. The germline V gene has CDR1 SGHNT and CDR2 YYREEE (reference sequence). Trimming took 7 bases from V and 2 from J, leaving 13 bases between them. The CDR3, as DNA: TGTGCCAGCTCTGGGGACTTACCCTACGAGCAGTACTTC. Protein: CASSGDLPYEQYF.

This clonotype came up once. The rearrangement links TRBV7-6 to TRBJ1-2; 7 bases match TRBD1. J gave up 4 bases and V 0 bases, and 5 bases lay outside the gene matches. The CDR3 has 15 amino acids. In germline, CDR1 is SGHVS, CDR2 FNYEAQ. In nucleotides, the CDR3 is TGTGCCAGCAGCTTAGCGGGACAGTTTACCTATGGCTACACCTTC. As protein: CASSLAGQFTYGYTF.

This clonotype occurred a few times. The CDR3 sequence is CASSQASGAFGYEQYF. The DNA for the CDR3 is TGCGCCAGCAGCCAAGCCAGCGGGGCTTTCGGGTACGAGCAGTACTTC. This rearrangement joins TRBV4-1 to TRBJ2-7; 7 nucleotides agree with TRBD2. Germline trimming cut 1 base from V and 4 bases from J; bases unmatched to any gene: 10. Germline V CDR1 and CDR2: MGHRA, YSYEKL. The length of the CDR3 is 16 residues.

J is TRBJ1-5 and V is TRBV4-1; TRBD1 might be the D (5 bases). V lost 3 bases and J 1 base, leaving 10 bases between the germline ends. The germline CDR1 and CDR2 sequences are MGHRA and YSYEKL. The CDR3 loop spans 15 amino acids. The CDR3 sequence is CASSQTATSNQPQHF. The CDR3 bases are TGCGCCAGCAGCCAGACAGCCACAAGCAATCAGCCCCAGCATTTT.

This chain links TRBV20-1 with TRBJ2-3, with 8 bases fitting TRBD2. Germline trimming cut 1 base from V and 8 bases from J; bases unmatched to any gene: 5. This CDR3 has 13 residues. Germline CDR1 is DFQATT and CDR2 is SNEGSKA (reference sequence). CDR3 bases: TGCAGTGCTAGAGCGGGGGGGTCGGGTACGCAGTATTTT. Its translation: CSARAGGSGTQYF.

The chain combines TRBV5-6 with TRBJ1-1; the D is unclear. The length of the CDR3 is 15 residues. The V gene's germline CDR1 is SGHDT and CDR2 YYEEEE. Trimming left V 3 bases short and J 1 base short, with 13 bases between. CDR3 DNA: TGTGCCAGCAGCTGGGTTGGTGGGAGGAACACTGAAGCTTTCTTT. Residues: CASSWVGGRNTEAFF. Complete variable domain (other parts from reference TRBV5-6 and TRBJ1-1): DAGVTQSPTHLIKTRGQQVTLRCSPKSGHDTVSWYQQALGQGPQFIFQYYEEEERQRGNFPDRFSGHQFPNYSSELNVNALLLGDSALYLCASSWVGGRNTEAFFGQGTRLTVV.

This clonotype came up a few times. The genes are TRBV28 and TRBJ2-3; 7 bases agree with TRBD2. The CDR3 contains 13 residues. Germline V lookup: CDR1 MDHEN, CDR2 SYDVKM. J lost 2 bases, V lost 6 bases, and 2 bases had no gene match. CDR3 sequence: CASRRGITDTQYF. The CDR3 coding sequence is TGTGCCAGCAGGCGGGGGATCACAGATACGCAGTATTTT.

This clonotype turned up a few times. The J gene is TRBJ1-1, the V gene TRBV20-1, with D possibly matching TRBD1 (5 bases). V was clipped by 3 bases and J by 1 base, with 12 bases between them. The germline V gene has CDR1 DFQATT and CDR2 SNEGSKA (reference sequence). The CDR3 length is 14 residues. Written as DNA, the CDR3 is TGCAGTGCTAGGGGTCTTGGGGGGAACACTGAAGCTTTCTTT. Amino acid sequence: CSARGLGGNTEAFF.

V is TRBV4-1 and J is TRBJ1-5; TRBD1 is a possible D gene (6 bases). The germline V and J ends were trimmed by 3 bases and 3 bases, with 12 bases remaining between them. CDR1 and CDR2 (germline): MGHRA, YSYEKL. The CDR3 is 15 residues long. The DNA for the CDR3 is TGCGCCAGCAGCCATATTACAGGGCACAATCAGCCCCAGCATTTT. This sequence encodes CASSHITGHNQPQHF.

The V and J genes are TRBV7-4 and TRBJ2-4; D is uncertain. This CDR3 spans 13 amino acids. Germline loops: CDR1 SGHVT, CDR2 SQSDAQ. Trimming shortened V by 1 base and J by 12 bases, and 13 bases separated the two germline ends. This chain's CDR3 is CASSLVVSDTQYF. The CDR3 DNA reads as TGTGCCAGCAGCTTAGTCGTTAGTGACACTCAGTACTTC.